This TCR beta chain was sequenced in a study of T-cell memory formation after mild COVID-19. Across the whole study: TCR clusters mostly belonged to single donors. Study outcomes and limitations: Nothing confirmed that second-wave clones peaking on day 37 were specific for SARS-CoV-2. The main location of contracting CD4+ clones was CM and EM, and that of contracting CD8+ clones was EMRA. Contracting clones from day 15 to 85 showed balanced CD4/CD8; later expanders favored CD4+.

Germline assignment: CDR1 MNHEY and CDR2 SVGEGT. V was pared by 7 bases and J by 3 bases, with 8 bases of the junction left unmatched. The CDR3 contains 15 residues. In its sample, this clonotype was seen a few times. As yet, its antigen is unknown. TCRdb processed the 5' RACE reads anew with MiXCR; each CDR3 protein has one entry. The sample records some 100,000 distinct CDR3 sequences, over 8.5% being singletons. The chain recombines TRBV6-2 or TRBV6-3 with TRBJ1-5; TRBD1 aligns across 8 bases. The receptor comes from a man between 18 and 29 years old who had mild COVID-19 (a few samples of this study predate the infection). Cell type and time point are not known. The sequenced sample consisted of PBMCs or a T cell subset sorted from them (not recorded which). The CDR3 DNA reads TGTGCCAGCACCCTTCAGGGGGCCTTCAATCAGCCCCAGCATTTT. Its protein is CASTLQGAFNQPQHF.